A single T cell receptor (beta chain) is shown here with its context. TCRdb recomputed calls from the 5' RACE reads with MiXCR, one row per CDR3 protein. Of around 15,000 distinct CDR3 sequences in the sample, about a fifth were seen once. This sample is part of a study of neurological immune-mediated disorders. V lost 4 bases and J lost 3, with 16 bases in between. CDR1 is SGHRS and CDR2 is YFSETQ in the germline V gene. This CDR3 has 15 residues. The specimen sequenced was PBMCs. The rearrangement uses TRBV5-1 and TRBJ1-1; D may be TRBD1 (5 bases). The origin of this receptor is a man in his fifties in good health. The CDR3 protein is CASSPGEVGDTEAFF. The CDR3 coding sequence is TGCGCCAGCAGCCCGGGGGAGGTCGGGGACACTGAAGCTTTCTTT.